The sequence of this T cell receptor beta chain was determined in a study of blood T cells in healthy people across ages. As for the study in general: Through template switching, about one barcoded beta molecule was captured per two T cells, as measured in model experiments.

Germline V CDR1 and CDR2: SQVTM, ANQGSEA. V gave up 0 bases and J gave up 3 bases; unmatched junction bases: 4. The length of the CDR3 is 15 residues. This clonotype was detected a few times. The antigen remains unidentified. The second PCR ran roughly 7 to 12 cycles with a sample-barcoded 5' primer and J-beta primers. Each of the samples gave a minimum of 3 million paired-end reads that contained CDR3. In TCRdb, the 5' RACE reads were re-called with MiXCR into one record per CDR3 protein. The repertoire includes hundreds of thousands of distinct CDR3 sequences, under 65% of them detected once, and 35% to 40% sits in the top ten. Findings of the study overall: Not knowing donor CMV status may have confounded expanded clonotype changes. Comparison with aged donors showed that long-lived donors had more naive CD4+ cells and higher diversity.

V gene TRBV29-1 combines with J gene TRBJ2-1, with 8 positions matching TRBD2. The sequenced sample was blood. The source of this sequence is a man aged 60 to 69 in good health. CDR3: CSVEEGSGDYNEQFF. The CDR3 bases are TGCAGCGTTGAAGAGGGTAGCGGGGACTACAATGAGCAGTTCTTC.